Below are 5 T cell receptor beta chains sequenced from a single sample in a study of shared clonotypes between healthy human individuals (dated by TCRdb to 2020 to 2022). Library generation was performed with the immunoSEQ multiplex PCR assay. TCRdb provides this immuneACCESS table in a form limited to in-frame rearrangements. Some clones are lacking; in checked studies, under half of them reflect an unresolved V gene, and why the rest are absent is not known. This sample comprises 2 million to 2.5 million clones, 90% to 96% of them detected only once. The ten top clones hold approximately 0.13% of the sample. Sequencing was performed on naive CD4+ T cells sorted from blood. According to the study, the label for this sample's cell subset or site signals: CD45RA+ positively selected. All receptors come from a man younger than 35 in good health.

V is TRBV13 and J is TRBJ2-7; 10 bases fit TRBD2. Germline V lookup: CDR1 PRHDT, CDR2 FYEKMQ (reference sequence). CDR3 length: 16 residues. Losses at the gene ends were 4 bases for V and 0 bases for J; bases not matched to a gene: 6. The chain's CDR3 is CASSYVAGGDSYEQYF. Here the CDR3 DNA reads TGTGCCAGCAGCTACGTAGCGGGAGGTGACTCCTACGAGCAGTACTTC.

V gene TRBV6-6 combines with J gene TRBJ2-2; 8 bases are a match to TRBD1. CDR3 size: 14 residues. Germline V CDR1 and CDR2: MNHNY, SVGAGI (reference sequence). V trimming: 10 bases; J trimming: 1 base; junction bases outside the gene matches: 5. DNA for the CDR3: TGTGCCACCACCGGACAGGGGAACACCGGGGAGCTGTTTTTT. Translating gives CATTGQGNTGELFF.

This rearrangement joins TRBV21-1 to TRBJ2-4; the D call of TRBD1 is as the table states it, not checked on the DNA. TRBV21-1 corresponds to a pseudogene. This CDR3 spans 13 amino acids. The CDR3 loop reads CANPRGTGNIQYF. The CDR3 DNA reads as TGTGCCAACCCCAGGGGGACAGGGAACATTCAGTACTTC.

A note on this clone: Other DNA sequences in this specimen translate into the identical CDR3. This chain connects TRBV7-9 to TRBJ1-5; D gene unclear. CDR3 length: 14 amino acids. Trimming took off 2 bases at V and 3 bases at J, with 8 bases between the two ends. CDR1 and CDR2 (germline): SEHNR, FQNEAQ (reference sequence). In DNA form, the CDR3 reads TGTGCCAGCAGCTTATTAGGCTCCAATCAGCCCCAGCATTTT. Protein: CASSLLGSNQPQHF.

V is TRBV5-1 and J is TRBJ1-1, with D possibly TRBD1 on 6 matching bases. Trimming removed 4 bases at V and 4 bases at J, with 17 bases between. Germline CDR1 reads SGHRS; CDR2 reads YFSETQ. This CDR3 spans 15 amino acids. CDR3 sequence: CASSDTGGGFTEAFF. Written as DNA, the CDR3 is TGCGCCAGCAGCGACACTGGCGGGGGCTTCACTGAAGCTTTCTTT.